The rows below give T cell receptor beta chains drawn from one sample of a study of shared clonotypes between healthy human individuals. Using immunoSEQ multiplex PCR, the repertoire was profiled, and TCRdb retains in-frame clones only, with some absent. Here the sample spans about 2.4 million clones, around nine tenths being singletons. Sequenced sample: naive CD4+ T cells sorted from blood. These receptors were collected from a man in his late teens or twenties in good health. Both conserved end residues are part of each CDR3. A D gene is named only where the DNA matches it firmly. Clone size appears in some rows only: once, few, many, or a class for an expanded clone.

clone_size cdr3_length j_call d_call v_call cdr3_aa cdr3_nt
few 13 TRBJ1-1 - TRBV6-1 CASSGYSGTEAFF TGTGCCAGCAGTGGCTACAGCGGCACTGAAGCTTTCTTT
- 16 TRBJ2-2 TRBD1 TRBV2 CASSARTGRDTGELFF TGTGCCAGCAGTGCTCGGACAGGGAGAGACACCGGGGAGCTGTTTTTT
- 15 TRBJ2-5 TRBD2 TRBV10-3 CAADQAGGYQETQYF TGTGCCGCCGACCAAGCGGGGGGGTACCAAGAGACCCAGTACTTC
- 16 TRBJ2-3 - TRBV10-1 CASSAGEFSGTDTQYF TGCGCCAGCAGTGCAGGGGAATTCTCTGGCACAGATACGCAGTATTTT
- 11 TRBJ2-3 - TRBV13 CASSLEDTQYF TGTGCCAGCAGCTTAGAGGATACGCAGTATTTT
- 15 TRBJ1-2 TRBD1 TRBV30 CAWSSGQGQSYGYTF TGTGCCTGGAGTTCCGGACAGGGGCAGTCCTATGGCTACACCTTC
once 14 TRBJ2-1 TRBD1 TRBV4-1 CASSQGTGVGEQFF TGCGCCAGCAGCCAGGGAACAGGGGTGGGGGAGCAGTTCTTC
- 15 TRBJ2-7 TRBD2 TRBV19 CASSIETSGSYEQYF TGTGCCAGTAGTATAGAGACTAGCGGCTCCTACGAGCAGTACTTC
- 17 TRBJ2-3 - TRBV28 CASSHDRSERGTDTQYF TGTGCCAGCAGTCACGACAGGAGTGAGCGGGGCACAGATACGCAGTATTTT
- 16 TRBJ2-7 - TRBV5-1 CASSLDGQSSSYEQYF TGCGCCAGCAGCTTGGACGGACAGTCTAGCTCCTACGAGCAGTACTTC
- 15 TRBJ2-7 - TRBV11-3 CASSLDWLAAYEQYF TGTGCCAGCAGCTTAGATTGGTTGGCGGCCTACGAGCAGTACTTC
- 16 TRBJ2-6 - TRBV28 CASSSGGDSGANVLTF TGTGCCAGCAGTTCAGGCGGAGACTCTGGGGCCAACGTCCTGACTTTC
- 15 TRBJ2-1 TRBD1 TRBV7-9 CASSLKGGPYNEQFF TGTGCCAGCAGCTTAAAAGGGGGCCCTTACAATGAGCAGTTCTTC
- 14 TRBJ2-3 - TRBV5-1 CASALGGGGDTQYF TGCGCCAGCGCCCTAGGGGGGGGTGGAGATACGCAGTATTTT
- 13 TRBJ1-1 - TRBV29-1 CSVSEGQGTEAFF TGCAGCGTATCGGAGGGGCAGGGCACTGAAGCTTTCTTT
- 18 TRBJ2-4 TRBD1 TRBV6-4 CASSDSMRQGLFKNIQYF TGTGCCAGCAGTGACTCGATGAGACAGGGGCTTTTCAAAAACATTCAGTACTTC
once 15 TRBJ1-4 TRBD1 TRBV28 CASSLQGQGGWELFF TGTGCCAGCAGTTTACAGGGACAGGGAGGGTGGGAACTGTTTTTT
- 14 TRBJ2-5 TRBD2 TRBV19 CASSEGLAGETQYF TGTGCCAGTAGTGAGGGACTAGCCGGGGAGACCCAGTACTTC
- 15 TRBJ2-3 - TRBV11-3 CASSPGTLSTDTQYF TGTGCCAGCAGCCCCGGGACACTCAGCACAGATACGCAGTATTTT
- 13 TRBJ1-5 - TRBV30 CAWSRRGLEPQHF TGTGCCTGGAGTAGAAGGGGTTTGGAGCCCCAGCATTTT
- 14 TRBJ2-3 - TRBV7-6 CASTPGRGHDTQYF TGTGCCAGCACCCCGGGACGCGGCCACGATACGCAGTATTTT
- 15 TRBJ2-2 TRBD2 TRBV5-1 CASSESSGNTGELFF TGCGCCAGCAGTGAGTCTAGCGGAAACACCGGGGAGCTGTTTTTT
- 19 TRBJ2-3 TRBD2 TRBV27 CASSPIGLAGGRRTDTQYF TGTGCCAGCAGTCCCATAGGACTAGCGGGGGGGCGGCGCACAGATACGCAGTATTTT
- 15 TRBJ2-5 - TRBV5-1 CASSPGLAPEETQYF TGCGCCAGCAGCCCGGGCCTAGCCCCCGAAGAGACCCAGTACTTC
- 13 TRBJ2-7 TRBD1 TRBV18 CASSGGTGYEQYF TGTGCCAGCTCAGGCGGGACAGGGTACGAGCAGTACTTC
- 16 TRBJ1-5 - TRBV5-1 CASSPGGGIGNQPQHF TGCGCCAGCAGCCCAGGTGGGGGGATAGGCAATCAGCCCCAGCATTTT
- 18 TRBJ2-1 - TRBV18 CASSPSGREPSSYNEQFF TGTGCCAGCTCACCGAGTGGGCGGGAACCCAGCTCCTACAATGAGCAGTTCTTC
once 14 TRBJ2-7 TRBD1 TRBV4-3 CASSQRRGRDEQYF TGCGCCAGCAGCCAACGCAGGGGGCGTGACGAGCAGTACTTC
- 14 TRBJ2-1 - TRBV18 CASSREDRYNEQFF TGTGCCAGCTCACGCGAGGACAGATACAATGAGCAGTTCTTC
- 17 TRBJ1-6 - TRBV21-1 CASSLDRDGTYNSPLHF TGTGCCAGCAGCCTTGACAGGGATGGGACCTATAATTCACCCCTCCACTTT
few 15 TRBJ2-7 TRBD2 TRBV18 CASSPTSGSSYEQYF TGTGCCAGCTCCCCGACTAGCGGGAGCTCCTACGAGCAGTACTTC
- 13 TRBJ1-1 - TRBV30 CAWSLKGGTEAFF TGTGCCTGGAGTTTAAAGGGTGGCACTGAAGCTTTCTTT
- 15 TRBJ1-4 TRBD1 TRBV4-3 CASSQGTGRVEKLFF TGCGCCAGCAGCCAAGGGACAGGGAGAGTGGAAAAACTGTTTTTT
- 13 TRBJ2-7 TRBD2 TRBV18 CASSAAGVGEQYF TGTGCCAGCTCAGCTGCGGGAGTTGGCGAGCAGTACTTC
- 18 TRBJ2-5 TRBD1 TRBV18 CASSPLVGGTGNQETQYF TGTGCCAGCTCACCACTTGTTGGAGGGACAGGGAACCAAGAGACCCAGTACTTC
- 15 TRBJ2-3 TRBD1 TRBV29-1 CSAGTGTTTTDTQYF TGCAGCGCAGGGACAGGAACAACAACGACAGATACGCAGTATTTT
- 17 TRBJ1-2 TRBD1 TRBV19 CASSSRTGGIANYGYTF TGTGCCAGTAGTTCCCGGACAGGGGGCATAGCTAACTATGGCTACACCTTC
- 15 TRBJ2-1 TRBD2 TRBV5-4 CASSLRSGRYNEQFF TGTGCCAGCAGCTTGCGGAGCGGGAGATACAATGAGCAGTTCTTC
- 13 TRBJ2-1 - TRBV6-5 CASSRTFQNEQFF TGTGCCAGCAGCCGGACATTCCAAAATGAGCAGTTCTTC
- 15 TRBJ1-1 - TRBV21-1 CASIRDRVLNTEAFF TGTGCCAGCATCCGGGACAGGGTACTGAACACTGAAGCTTTCTTT
- 15 TRBJ1-4 TRBD1 TRBV5-5 CASSLDIGGLEKLFF TGTGCCAGCAGCTTGGATATAGGGGGCTTGGAAAAACTGTTTTTT
- 13 TRBJ2-7 - TRBV4-1 CASSQETDYEQYF TGCGCCAGCAGCCAAGAGACAGACTACGAGCAGTACTTC
once 14 TRBJ2-1 TRBD2 TRBV27 CASSSRWEGNEQFF TGTGCCAGCAGCTCGAGGTGGGAGGGCAATGAGCAGTTCTTC
- 16 TRBJ2-1 TRBD2 TRBV19 CASSGNSGRANNEQFF TGTGCCAGTAGTGGGAACAGCGGGAGGGCTAATAATGAGCAGTTCTTC
- 16 TRBJ2-6 - TRBV19 CASSIGRHSGANVLTF TGTGCCAGTAGTATAGGTAGGCACTCTGGGGCCAACGTCCTGACTTTC
- 16 TRBJ1-6 TRBD1 TRBV6-6 CASRPPGTGYNSPLHF TGTGCCAGCAGACCACCCGGGACAGGCTATAATTCACCCCTCCACTTT
once 14 TRBJ1-4 - TRBV18 CASSPPRVNEKLFF TGTGCCAGCTCACCACCCAGGGTCAATGAAAAACTGTTTTTT
- 14 TRBJ2-4 - TRBV10-3 CAISEGVAKNIQYF TGTGCCATCAGTGAGGGGGTAGCCAAAAACATTCAGTACTTC
- 15 TRBJ2-7 - TRBV5-1 CASSLDGTMMAEQYF TGCGCCAGCAGCTTGGATGGGACCATGATGGCCGAGCAGTACTTC
once 15 TRBJ2-3 TRBD2 TRBV10-1 CASSEISGGTDTQYF TGCGCCAGCAGTGAGATTAGCGGGGGCACAGATACGCAGTATTTT
- 15 TRBJ2-1 TRBD1 TRBV2 CASSAHRGNLVEQFF TGTGCCAGCAGTGCTCACAGGGGTAATCTGGTTGAGCAGTTCTTC